The 2 T cell receptor beta chains given below trace back to one sample, sequenced in a study of T cell repertoires in cytomegalovirus infection (dated by TCRdb to the late 2010s). Explained via the paper, the treatment or condition label denotes: in vitro stimulation with specific CMV peptide epitopes to enrich CMV-specific T cells. For these receptors, no antigen is known. The instrument was an Illumina HiSeq 1500. TCRdb ran its own pipeline on the public reads, namely fastp trimming at Q25 and MiXCR clone calling, and kept in-frame beta chains. Each CDR3 protein gets just one entry, which takes the most common genes and DNA from the rows behind it. The sample has about 100,000 distinct CDR3 sequences on record, 25% to 30% of them singletons. The ten largest clones represent over 60% of the sample. Sample: CD8+ T cells from cultured PBMCs, taken from culture after CMV antigen stimulation. The receptors come from a human donor in good health (CMV status not recorded). Some clones in this sample may be carry-over from other donors' samples.

At least ten counts were recorded for this clonotype. The chain combines TRBV20-1 with TRBJ2-7; tentative D call: TRBD1 (6 bases). Looked up from germline, CDR1 is DFQATT and CDR2 is SNEGSKA (reference sequence). V gave up 6 bases and J gave up 1 base, with 16 bases separating them. CDR3 length equals 14 residues. CDR3 residues: CSALTGTESYEQYF. CDR3 bases: TGCAGTGCGCTCACAGGGACCGAATCCTACGAGCAGTACTTC.

This clonotype was observed at least ten times. CDR3 DNA sequence: TGTGCCAGCAGCCCCCCGGGGACACCGAGCTACGAGCAGTACTTC. Translated: CASSPPGTPSYEQYF. The genes are TRBV7-2 and TRBJ2-7; TRBD1 might be the D (6 bases). Trimming left V 5 bases short and J 3 bases short, with 17 bases between. CDR1 is SGHTA, CDR2 FQGNSA, per germline. CDR3 size: 15 residues.